The clone carrying this TCR beta chain was detected only once. CDR3 length: 16 residues. V lost 6 bases and J lost 0, with 18 bases in between. Germline values: CDR1 SGHTA, CDR2 FQGNSA. This entry belongs to a study of control samples from healthy donors and cancer patients. The protocol was immunoSEQ multiplex PCR, while the TCRdb copy is restricted to in-frame clones and leaves out a portion. The sample carries 140,000 to 150,000 clones, around nine tenths recorded once. Source material: blood. This TCR was recovered from a man aged 25-40 years in good health. The chain combines TRBV7-2 with TRBJ2-7; D may match TRBD1 or TRBD2 (5 bases each). Here the CDR3 DNA reads TGTGCCAGCAGTTCGACCGGGACCCCTCTCTCCTACGAGCAGTACTTC. It translates to CASSSTGTPLSYEQYF.